Listed here are 8 T cell receptor beta chains from one sample, sequenced in a study of blood T cells in healthy people across ages. Through a sample-barcoded 5' primer and a J-beta primer mix, a second PCR was run for about 6 to 11 cycles. TCRdb re-called the 5' RACE reads through MiXCR, storing one row per CDR3 protein. Of around 1,000,000 distinct CDR3 sequences in the sample, roughly 24% were seen once. These data were also filed under a second study, of T cells of mothers and their children.

Input material: blood. The receptors come from a girl aged 2 to 9 in good health.

This clonotype was counted between two and nine times. The chain links TRBV24-1 to TRBJ2-1, with 10 bases matching TRBD2. This CDR3 contains 13 residues. Trimming cost V 7 bases and J 6 bases; bases outside gene matches: 2. Germline loops: CDR1 KGHDR, CDR2 SFDVKD. The CDR3 is CATRSSGSNEQFF. DNA of the CDR3: TGTGCCACCAGGTCTAGCGGGAGCAATGAGCAGTTCTTC.

A few counts support this clonotype. This chain connects TRBV7-2 to TRBJ1-3; D not resolved. Trimming removed 2 bases from V and 0 bases from J, with 8 bases in between. Germline V gene data show CDR1 as SGHTA and CDR2 as FQGNSA. The CDR3 contains 15 residues. The CDR3 nucleotides are TGTGCCAGCAGCTTACGTCATTCCTCTGGAAACACCATATATTTT. It translates to CASSLRHSSGNTIYF.

The chain uses TRBV15 and TRBJ2-7, with D perhaps TRBD1 (6 bases). The CDR3 has 16 amino acids. CDR1 and CDR2 (germline): LNHNV, YYDKDF (reference sequence). Trimming stripped 3 bases from V and 3 bases from J, with 18 bases between. The CDR3 region has the DNA TGTGCCACCAGCAGTGAATTGGACAGTTTAGGCTACGAGCAGTACTTC. Its translation: CATSSELDSLGYEQYF.

This clonotype turned up a few times. The chain recombines TRBV29-1 with TRBJ2-1, with TRBD1 matching 7 bases. The trim removed 4 bases at V and 3 bases at J, leaving 12 bases unmatched. CDR1 and CDR2 from the germline V gene are SQVTM and ANQGSEA. The CDR3 runs 16 residues. The CDR3: CSVGLTSGTVYNEQFF. In nucleotides, the CDR3 is TGCAGCGTTGGCCTCACTTCCGGGACAGTCTACAATGAGCAGTTCTTC.

This clonotype was found a few times. CDR3 sequence reads: CSGERGPGETQYF. The CDR3 bases are TGCAGTGGGGAGCGGGGTCCTGGGGAGACCCAGTACTTC. The chain uses TRBV20-1 and TRBJ2-5; 7 bases are shared with TRBD2. With 7 bases clipped from V and 5 bases from J, the junction kept 10 bases outside the gene matches. Germline assignment: CDR1 DFQATT and CDR2 SNEGSKA (reference sequence). The length of the CDR3 is 13 residues.

This clonotype was detected a few times. The chain combines TRBV4-1 with TRBJ2-7; D is uncertain. The CDR3 contains 14 residues. The V end was cut by 5 bases, the J end by 0 bases, with 11 bases between. Germline V lookup: CDR1 MGHRA, CDR2 YSYEKL. The DNA of the CDR3 is TGCGCCAGCAGCATACGATTCAGCTCCTACGAGCAGTACTTC. Residues: CASSIRFSSYEQYF.

Notes on this clonotype: A much larger clone differs from this one at a single base, so this may be a read error. The chain links TRBV7-2 to TRBJ1-1; D is unresolved. The V end was cut by 5 bases, the J end by 4 bases, with 17 bases between. The CDR3 totals 15 residues. The V gene's germline CDR1 is SGHTA and CDR2 FQGNSA. The CDR3: CASSPDGLMSTEAFF. The DNA for the CDR3 is TGTGCCAGCAGCCCTGACGGACTCATGAGCACTGAAGCTTTCTTT.

Only a few counts were recorded for this clonotype. A read error may produce the germline difference seen at one junction end. The CDR3 spells CASSSGRIIQETQYF. The DNA for the CDR3 is TGTGCCAGCAGCTCCGGACGGATTATACAAGAGACTCAGTACTTC. The chain uses TRBV7-9 and TRBJ2-5; D unclear. This CDR3 region has 15 residues. Looked up from germline, CDR1 is SEHNR and CDR2 is FQNEAQ (reference sequence). Complete variable domain (other parts from reference TRBV7-9 and TRBJ2-5): DTGVSQNPRHKITKRGQNVTFRCDPISEHNRLYWYRQTLGQGPEFLTYFQNEAQLEKSRLLSDRFSAERPKGSFSTLEIQRTEQGDSAMYLCASSSGRIIQETQYFGPGTRLLVL.